Following are 28 T cell receptor beta chains from one sample sequenced in a study of blood T cell repertoires in COVID-19. Libraries were prepared by immunoSEQ multiplex PCR; TCRdb keeps only in-frame clonotypes and omits some of them. The table includes approximately 69,000 clones, approximately 87% detected once. Material: peripheral blood. Every receptor here comes from an elderly woman with acute or convalescent COVID-19.

This chain joins TRBV5-8 and TRBJ1-1, with D unclear. This CDR3 has 15 residues. Trimming took 1 base from V and 0 from J, leaving 10 bases between them. The germline V gene encodes CDR1 SGHTS and CDR2 YDEGEE. This CDR3 reads CASSLTGRLNTEAFF. The CDR3 bases are TGTGCCAGCAGCTTGACGGGAAGACTGAACACTGAAGCTTTCTTT.

The chain uses TRBV9 and TRBJ1-1; 9 nucleotides agree with TRBD1. From germline, CDR1 is SGDLS and CDR2 YYNGEE. The CDR3 has 16 residues. Trimming took 4 bases from V and 4 from J; bases not matched to a gene: 11. As DNA, the CDR3 is TGTGCCAGCAGCAAAACACAGGGGGCAAGTGGCACTGAAGCTTTCTTT. Its translation is CASSKTQGASGTEAFF.

The rearrangement joins TRBV3-1 (or the pseudogene TRBV3-2) to TRBJ2-1; a possible D gene is TRBD1 (6 bases). V lost 0 bases and J lost 10, with 13 bases in between. The germline V gene encodes CDR1 LGHDT and CDR2 YNNKEL (reference sequence). CDR3 length equals 14 residues. CDR3 coding DNA: TGTGCCAGCAGCCAAGAAAACTCCGGGACAGAGCAGTTCTTC. This sequence encodes CASSQENSGTEQFF.

The CDR3 loop is CASSELGQGFGNQPQHF. CDR3 DNA sequence: TGTGCCAGCAGTGAATTGGGACAGGGGTTCGGCAATCAGCCCCAGCATTTT. This chain links TRBV2 with TRBJ1-5; TRBD1 agrees at 10 bases. CDR3 length: 17 amino acids. CDR1 SNHLY and CDR2 FYNNEI come from the germline V gene. The V gene end was trimmed by 2 bases and the J gene end by 2 bases; junction bases not matched to a gene: 6.

This chain joins TRBV7-9 and TRBJ2-7; D is tentatively TRBD1 or TRBD2 (7 bases each). Germline V gene sequence: CDR1 SEHNR, CDR2 FQNEAQ (reference sequence). The CDR3 has 15 amino acids. The V end was cut by 4 bases, the J end by 2 bases, with 15 bases between. The CDR3, as DNA: TGTGCCAGCAGCTCAGCGGGACAGCGTACCTACGAGCAGTACTTC. Protein sequence: CASSSAGQRTYEQYF.

This chain links TRBV2 with TRBJ2-5, with D unclear. This CDR3 is built from 13 residues. Trimming left V 5 bases short and J 2 bases short, with 9 bases between. Per germline, CDR1 SNHLY and CDR2 FYNNEI. DNA of the CDR3: TGTGCCAGCAGTTCCAACAGTCAAGAGACCCAGTACTTC. Encoded protein: CASSSNSQETQYF.

This clone was seen just once. The chain has TRBV11-2 and TRBJ2-7; tentatively, D is TRBD1 (6 bases). V lost 1 base to trimming and J lost 0 bases, with 7 bases between them. The CDR3 runs to 14 residues. The germline V gene has CDR1 SGHAT and CDR2 FQNNGV. The CDR3, as DNA: TGTGCCAGCAGCTTAGTGGACAGCTCCTACGAGCAGTACTTC. As protein: CASSLVDSSYEQYF.

The chain links TRBV6-2 or TRBV6-3 to TRBJ2-1, with D possibly TRBD2 on 5 matching bases. Germline V gene lookup returns CDR1 MNHEY and CDR2 SVGEGT. This CDR3 is 15 amino acids long. Trimming removed 5 bases at V and 0 bases at J, with 11 bases between. The CDR3 reads CASSKDLSSYNEQFF. CDR3 bases: TGTGCCAGCAGTAAGGACTTGAGCTCCTACAATGAGCAGTTCTTC.

The chain joins TRBV15 to TRBJ2-1, with TRBD2 identical over 13 bases. The V segment lost 0 bases and the J segment 6 bases; nucleotides outside the gene matches: 2. The CDR3 totals 16 residues. Germline assignment: CDR1 LNHNV and CDR2 YYDKDF (reference sequence). For the CDR3, the DNA is TGTGCCACCAGCAGAGACACTAGCGGGAGGGCCAATGAGCAGTTCTTC. Its translation is CATSRDTSGRANEQFF.

This clone has just a few counts. The chain has TRBV19 and TRBJ1-1; TRBD1 is a possible D gene (5 bases). The V gene's germline CDR1 is LNHDA and CDR2 SQIVND (reference sequence). Deletions cut 3 bases from V and 3 bases from J, with 11 bases between. The CDR3 length is 14 residues. The DNA of the CDR3 is TGTGCCAGTAGTATTTGGGAGGGGTACACTGAAGCTTTCTTT. It is translated as CASSIWEGYTEAFF.

The gene calls are TRBV14 and TRBJ1-2; perhaps TRBD1 as D (6 bases). Germline CDR1 SGHDN, CDR2 FVKESK. V lost 0 bases, J lost 3 bases, and 14 bases lay in between. This CDR3 has 16 residues. CDR3 nucleotide sequence: TGTGCCAGCAGCCAAGATTTGGGGGGGCGTGACTATGGCTACACCTTC. Amino acids: CASSQDLGGRDYGYTF. Together with reference TRBV14 and TRBJ1-2, the CDR3 gives the full variable domain: EAGVTQFPSHSVIEKGQTVTLRCDPISGHDNLYWYRRVMGKEIKFLLHFVKESKQDESGMPNNRFLAERTGGTYSTLKVQPAELEDSGVYFCASSQDLGGRDYGYTFGSGTRLTVV.

J is TRBJ1-1 and V is TRBV27; D possibly corresponds to TRBD1 (6 bases). This CDR3 comprises 17 residues. Germline lookup yields CDR1 MNHEY and CDR2 SMNVEV (reference sequence). Trimming removed 6 bases at V and 0 bases at J, with 20 bases between. CDR3: CASRDLSGANMNTEAFF. The CDR3 DNA reads as TGTGCCAGCAGGGACTTATCAGGGGCGAACATGAACACTGAAGCTTTCTTT.

Concerning this clone itself: The germline gene is not matched at one end of the junction; a read error may be the cause. The rearrangement uses TRBV7-9 and TRBJ1-2, with 10 nucleotides matching TRBD1. The CDR3 runs 15 residues. Germline CDR1 and CDR2: SEHNR and FQNEAQ (reference sequence). The CDR3 loop is CASSLAGQGNYGYTF. CDR3 bases: TGTGCCAGCAGCCTAGCGGGACAGGGGAACTATGGCTACACCTTC.

The rearrangement uses TRBV19 and TRBJ2-3, with D uncertain. The CDR3 extends over 13 amino acids. Trimming took off 3 bases at V and 3 bases at J, with 7 bases between the two ends. Per germline, CDR1 LNHDA and CDR2 SQIVND (reference sequence). CDR3 loop: CASSIGLTDTQYF. DNA for the CDR3: TGTGCCAGTAGTATTGGGCTGACAGATACGCAGTATTTT.

This rearrangement joins TRBV4-1 to TRBJ1-1; possibly TRBD1 for D (5 bases). Germline V CDR1 and CDR2: MGHRA, YSYEKL. Trimming took 3 bases from V and 3 from J, leaving 8 bases between them. CDR3 length: 13 amino acids. CDR3 in amino acids: CASSQGRDTEAFF. CDR3 bases: TGCGCCAGCAGCCAGGGCAGGGACACTGAAGCTTTCTTT.

The rearrangement uses TRBV6-5 and TRBJ2-1, with 8 nucleotides matching TRBD1. J lost 6 bases, V lost 5 bases, and 6 bases had no gene match. This CDR3 has 14 amino acids. CDR1 is MNHEY, CDR2 SVGAGI, per germline. The CDR3 here is CASSPQGASNEQFF. CDR3 coding DNA: TGTGCCAGCAGTCCGCAGGGGGCATCCAATGAGCAGTTCTTC.

The chain couples TRBV10-1 to TRBJ2-7, with a possible D match to TRBD2 (6 bases). Germline V gene data show CDR1 as WNHNN and CDR2 as SYGVQD (reference sequence). This CDR3 spans 14 amino acids. Trimming took off 3 bases at V and 3 bases at J, with 12 bases between the two ends. In DNA form, the CDR3 reads TGCGCCAGCAGTGAACAATCGACTAGCTACGAGCAGTACTTC. This sequence encodes CASSEQSTSYEQYF.

The chain combines TRBV7-9 with TRBJ1-5; D is undetermined. Germline V gene lookup returns CDR1 SEHNR and CDR2 FQNEAQ (reference sequence). The V end lost 5 bases, the J end lost 3 bases, and 5 bases lay between the germline ends. CDR3 length equals 12 residues. DNA for the CDR3: TGTGCCAGCAGCCGAGACAATCAGCCCCAGCATTTT. Protein sequence: CASSRDNQPQHF.

As DNA, the CDR3 is TGTGCCAGCAGCTACAGGGACCCGGAGACCCAGTACTTC. This translates into CASSYRDPETQYF. This rearrangement joins TRBV7-9 to TRBJ2-5; perhaps TRBD1 as D (6 bases). V lost 4 bases, J lost 5 bases, and 11 bases lay in between. Germline V gives CDR1 SEHNR, CDR2 FQNEAQ (reference sequence). The CDR3 runs to 13 residues. The full variable domain, in which reference TRBV7-9 and TRBJ2-5 provide the parts outside the CDR3, is DTGVSQNPRHKITKRGQNVTFRCDPISEHNRLYWYRQTLGQGPEFLTYFQNEAQLEKSRLLSDRFSAERPKGSFSTLEIQRTEQGDSAMYLCASSYRDPETQYFGPGTRLLVL.

In this sample, this clone turned up a few times. The rearrangement joins TRBV5-4 to TRBJ2-7; 8 bases are a match to TRBD1. The CDR3 length is 15 residues. Germline values: CDR1 SGHNT, CDR2 YYREEE (reference sequence). V shed 4 bases, J shed 6 bases, and the junction held 12 bases outside the gene matches. This CDR3 reads CASSMGQAAGIEQYF. The CDR3 nucleotides read TGTGCCAGCAGCATGGGACAGGCCGCCGGGATCGAGCAGTACTTC.

The gene calls are TRBV29-1 and TRBJ2-1; weak D call: TRBD2 (6 bases). The CDR3 is made up of 12 amino acids. CDR1 is SQVTM and CDR2 is ANQGSEA in the germline V gene. Trimming removed 5 bases at V and 3 bases at J, with 8 bases between. The CDR3 loop is CSVLRGYNEQFF. Written as DNA, the CDR3 is TGCAGCGTTTTGCGGGGCTACAATGAGCAGTTCTTC.

This clone was found once. V and J are TRBV3-1 (or the pseudogene TRBV3-2) and TRBJ2-7; the match to TRBD2 covers 11 bases. Germline V gives CDR1 LGHDT, CDR2 YNNKEL (reference sequence). The V gene end was trimmed by 7 bases and the J gene end by 4 bases; junction bases not matched to a gene: 9. The CDR3 totals 15 residues. CDR3 residues: CASTTKASGRYEQYF. In DNA form, the CDR3 reads TGTGCCAGCACCACGAAGGCTAGCGGGAGGTACGAGCAGTACTTC.

This clone was observed once. The chain is built from TRBV7-9 and TRBJ2-3; TRBD2 aligns across 8 bases. The CDR3 is made up of 18 amino acids. With V trimmed by 1 base and J by 3 bases, 12 bases remained unmatched. Germline V gives CDR1 SEHNR, CDR2 FQNEAQ (reference sequence). The CDR3 loop reads CASSLGPPSGRRTDTQYF. The CDR3 DNA reads TGTGCCAGCAGCTTAGGACCCCCCAGCGGGAGAAGGACAGATACGCAGTATTTT.

J is TRBJ2-1 and V is TRBV30, with D perhaps TRBD2 (7 bases). The CDR3 extends over 12 amino acids. Germline V lookup: CDR1 GTSNPN, CDR2 SVGIG (reference sequence). V was trimmed by 0 bases and J by 12 bases, leaving 12 bases between them. CDR3 amino acids: CAWSVRGGGQFF. Here the CDR3 DNA reads TGTGCCTGGAGTGTAAGGGGAGGGGGGCAGTTCTTC.

This chain connects TRBV10-1 to TRBJ2-1; TRBD2 aligns across 11 bases. Germline CDR1 is WNHNN and CDR2 is SYGVQD (reference sequence). Germline trimming cut 0 bases from V and 5 bases from J; bases unmatched to any gene: 6. This CDR3 has 17 residues. This chain's CDR3 is CASSESAGTSGNNEQFF. As DNA, the CDR3 is TGCGCCAGCAGTGAGTCGGCCGGGACTAGCGGTAACAATGAGCAGTTCTTC.

The J gene is TRBJ2-1, the V gene TRBV19, with D tentatively TRBD1 (6 bases). The CDR3 is 15 residues long. The V gene's germline CDR1 is LNHDA and CDR2 SQIVND (reference sequence). V shed 4 bases and J shed 7 bases, with 17 bases lying between them. CDR3 region: CASSTTGLVPNEQFF. In DNA, the CDR3 is TGTGCCAGTAGTACCACAGGGCTTGTGCCAAATGAGCAGTTCTTC.

The J gene is TRBJ2-2, the V gene TRBV18, with D perhaps TRBD1 (5 bases). V lost 3 bases, J lost 1 base, and 9 bases lay in between. Germline lookup yields CDR1 KGHSH and CDR2 LQKENI. CDR3 size: 15 residues. CDR3 region: CASSPQTENTGELFF. CDR3 nucleotide sequence: TGTGCCAGCTCACCGCAGACAGAGAACACCGGGGAGCTGTTTTTT.

The CDR3 DNA sequence: TGTGCCAGCAGAGTTACAGGGGGTATCAATCAGCCCCAGCATTTT. It encodes CASRVTGGINQPQHF. This chain connects TRBV28 to TRBJ1-5; 8 nucleotides line up with TRBD1. V was clipped by 6 bases and J by 3 bases; unmatched bases: 7. Looked up from germline, CDR1 is MDHEN and CDR2 is SYDVKM. The CDR3 sequence is 15 residues long. The entire variable domain, with the rest obtained from reference TRBV28 and TRBJ1-5, is as follows: DVKVTQSSRYLVKRTGEKVFLECVQDMDHENMFWYRQDPGLGLRLIYFSYDVKMKEKGDIPEGYSVSREKKERFSLILESASTNQTSMYLCASRVTGGINQPQHFGDGTRLSIL.